The 8 T cell receptor beta chains below all came from one sample that was sequenced in a study of graft-versus-host responses after intestinal transplantation. Profiled with immunoSEQ multiplex PCR; TCRdb holds only in-frame clones, not every one. In the table there are around 9,400 clones, roughly 95% of which are singletons. The sample consisted of bone marrow, taken about 520 days after intestinal transplantation. The receptors were gathered from a human patient who received an intestinal transplant, so some T cells may come from the graft donor.

The V call is TRBV14, the J call TRBJ2-1, with 13 bases matching TRBD2. The CDR3 sequence is 16 residues long. The junction had 8 bases not matched to a gene; V was cut back by 6 bases and J by 6 bases. CDR1 is SGHDN, CDR2 FVKESK, per germline. The CDR3 sequence: CASRDGLAGVFNEQFF. CDR3 sequence (DNA): TGTGCCAGCAGAGACGGACTAGCGGGAGTCTTCAATGAGCAGTTCTTC.

The V gene is TRBV30, the J gene TRBJ2-5, with TRBD1 as a possible D gene (6 bases). This CDR3 has 12 amino acids. Between the trimmed V and J ends, which lost 4 bases and 5 bases, there was a span of 11 bases. In germline, CDR1 is GTSNPN, CDR2 SVGIG (reference sequence). CDR3 amino acids: CAWTLDRETQYF. The CDR3, as DNA: TGTGCCTGGACCCTCGACAGGGAGACCCAGTACTTC.

This chain joins TRBV15 and TRBJ2-2; TRBD1 might be the D (6 bases). V was trimmed by 3 bases and J by 6 bases, leaving 11 bases between them. The CDR3 runs to 14 residues. Germline V CDR1 and CDR2: LNHNV, YYDKDF (reference sequence). DNA of the CDR3: TGTGCCACCAGCAGGGAGACAGGAGCCGGGGAGCTGTTTTTT. Its protein is CATSRETGAGELFF.

CDR3: CASSQAGGGSYEQYF. The CDR3 DNA reads TGTGCCAGCAGCCAAGCAGGGGGAGGGTCCTACGAGCAGTACTTC. The J gene is TRBJ2-7, the V gene TRBV14; D is possibly TRBD1 or TRBD2 (7 bases each). Between the trimmed V and J ends, which lost 1 base and 1 base, there was a span of 11 bases. The germline V gene has CDR1 SGHDN and CDR2 FVKESK. This CDR3 is 15 amino acids long.

This clone was seen a few times. This sequence joins TRBV19 and TRBJ1-2; D perhaps matches TRBD1 (6 bases). CDR1 LNHDA and CDR2 SQIVND come from the germline V gene (reference sequence). Trimming took 2 bases from V and 4 from J, leaving 11 bases between them. The CDR3 is 14 residues long. CDR3 region: CASSISDSAYGYTF. Here the CDR3 DNA reads TGTGCCAGTAGTATATCGGACAGCGCCTATGGCTACACCTTC.

This chain uses TRBV7-3 with TRBJ1-3; 7 nucleotides line up with TRBD1. Trimming at V came to 0 bases and at J to 4 bases, leaving 9 bases not matched to a gene. This CDR3 region has 17 residues. The germline CDR1 and CDR2 sequences are SGHTA and FQGTGA. CDR3 sequence reads: CASSLTTDRANGNTIYF. The CDR3 DNA follows: TGTGCCAGCAGCTTAACTACCGACAGGGCTAACGGAAACACCATATATTTT.

The chain employs TRBV13 and TRBJ1-2; possible D gene TRBD1, 5 bases. The CDR3 contains 14 residues. Germline V CDR1 and CDR2: PRHDT, FYEKMQ (reference sequence). Trimming took off 5 bases at V and 0 bases at J, with 10 bases between the two ends. The CDR3 spells CASSPGRANYGYTF. The DNA of the CDR3 is TGTGCCAGCAGCCCGGGGCGGGCTAACTATGGCTACACCTTC.

V is TRBV5-6 and J is TRBJ1-5; D gene ambiguous. This CDR3 has 14 amino acids. Germline lookup yields CDR1 SGHDT and CDR2 YYEEEE. The V gene lost 3 bases and the J gene lost 0 bases, with 7 bases spanning the gap. The CDR3 nucleotides are TGTGCCAGCAGCTCCCTATATAGCAATCAGCCCCAGCATTTT. It encodes CASSSLYSNQPQHF.